This entry lists 9 T cell receptor beta chains sequenced from one sample in a study of control samples from healthy donors and cancer patients. The table came from immunoSEQ multiplex PCR; TCRdb's copy has only in-frame clones and leaves some out. The sample contains 90,000 to 150,000 clones, 88% of which appear only once. Sequenced input: blood. Every receptor here comes from a man in his forties in good health.

The chain uses TRBV7-6 and TRBJ1-3; 7 nucleotides match TRBD1. The CDR3 is made up of 16 amino acids. V was clipped by 0 bases and J by 3 bases; unmatched bases: 5. Germline loops: CDR1 SGHVS, CDR2 FNYEAQ. The CDR3, as DNA: TGTGCCAGCAGCTTAGCGCAAGGGGGCTTTGGAAACACCATATATTTT. Amino acids: CASSLAQGGFGNTIYF.

This chain connects TRBV14 to TRBJ2-1, with 8 bases that match TRBD1. J gave up 5 bases and V 4 bases, and 13 bases lay outside the gene matches. This CDR3 region has 17 residues. Germline CDR1 is SGHDN and CDR2 is FVKESK. The CDR3 reads CASSPRQGLSPNNEQFF. The CDR3 DNA reads as TGTGCCAGCAGCCCGAGACAGGGGCTATCCCCCAACAATGAGCAGTTCTTC.

The V gene is TRBV11-2, the J gene TRBJ2-2; the D gene is possibly TRBD1 (6 bases). The CDR3 runs to 16 residues. Germline V lookup: CDR1 SGHAT, CDR2 FQNNGV. V was trimmed by 4 bases and J by 4 bases, leaving 16 bases between them. In nucleotides, the CDR3 is TGTGCCAGCAGCTCCGGCTCAGGGGCGTCCACCGGGGAGCTGTTTTTT. Residues: CASSSGSGASTGELFF.

The chain joins TRBV7-9 to TRBJ2-1, with 7 bases aligning to TRBD1. Germline V gives CDR1 SEHNR, CDR2 FQNEAQ (reference sequence). This CDR3 is built from 15 residues. The ends lost 5 bases at V and 5 bases at J; junction bases unmatched: 9. CDR3: CASSTGQVADNEQFF. The CDR3 region has the DNA TGTGCCAGCAGCACCGGACAGGTGGCGGACAATGAGCAGTTCTTC.

V and J are TRBV19 and TRBJ1-2; D ambiguous. The germline CDR1 and CDR2 sequences are LNHDA and SQIVND (reference sequence). CDR3 length equals 16 residues. V was shortened by 7 bases and J by 8 bases, with 26 bases between the two germline ends. CDR3 in amino acids: CASTSTPEALLIGYTF. CDR3 in DNA: TGTGCCAGTACCTCAACCCCGGAGGCTTTATTGATCGGCTACACCTTC.

In its sample, this clone was seen once. An end of the junction differs from the germline gene, which may be a read error. The chain is built from TRBV6-7 and TRBJ2-5; 8 bases align to TRBD2. TRBV6-7 is an ORF; its function is uncertain. The CDR3 runs 15 residues. In DNA form, the CDR3 reads TGTGCCGGCAGTCCCCCTCGGGGGGGGAAAGAGACCCAGTACTTC. Its protein product is CAGSPPRGGKETQYF.

This clone was seen repeatedly, ten times or more. This chain links TRBV29-1 with TRBJ2-7; tentatively, D is TRBD2 (7 bases). With 5 bases removed from V and 0 bases from J, the gap between germline ends came to 17 bases. The CDR3 loop spans 15 amino acids. Per the germline V gene, CDR1 is SQVTM and CDR2 is ANQGSEA. CDR3 sequence (DNA): TGCAGCGTTCTGGGGGGGGCTGCTAGCTCCTACGAGCAGTACTTC. This encodes CSVLGGAASSYEQYF.

This chain connects TRBV24-1 to TRBJ2-7, with D tentatively TRBD1 (6 bases). Germline lookup yields CDR1 KGHDR and CDR2 SFDVKD. The V end lost 4 bases, the J end lost 5 bases, and 14 bases lay between the germline ends. The CDR3 is 14 amino acids. CDR3 nucleotide sequence: TGTGCCACCAGTGACCCCGACAGGCCCCACGAGCAGTACTTC. Translating gives CATSDPDRPHEQYF.

The rearrangement uses TRBV3-1 (or the pseudogene TRBV3-2) and TRBJ1-1; tentative D call: TRBD1 (5 bases). CDR1 LGHDT and CDR2 YNNKEL come from the germline V gene (reference sequence). With 2 bases removed from V and 5 bases from J, the gap between germline ends came to 9 bases. The CDR3 runs 13 residues. The CDR3 bases are TGTGCCAGCAGCCAATTAAAGGGGACTGAAGCTTTCTTT. Its translation is CASSQLKGTEAFF.